The next 15 T cell receptor beta chains were all read from a single sample in a study of a mutant IDH1 vaccine in newly diagnosed glioma. Measured with immunoSEQ multiplex PCR; TCRdb has only the in-frame clones, and not every one. This repertoire shows roughly 45,000 clones, around 84% found once; its top ten account for approximately 2.5%. The antigens for these receptors are not known. Documented time point: week 23, last vaccination. The vaccine gave 300 ug of a 20-mer mutant IDH1 peptide subcutaneously per dose. Sequencing was performed on PBMCs, taken from a glioma patient whose treatment included an IDH1 peptide vaccine. All receptors derive from a young woman with glioma. Some clones in this sample may be carry-over from other donors' samples.

This clone came up a few times. J is TRBJ2-1 and V is TRBV6-4; 15 positions agree with TRBD2. The germline V gene has CDR1 MRHNA and CDR2 SNTAGT. The V segment lost 4 bases and the J segment 14 bases; nucleotides outside the gene matches: 6. The CDR3 runs 14 residues. The CDR3 loop reads CASSAGLAGGAKFF. CDR3 bases: TGTGCCAGCAGTGCTGGACTAGCGGGGGGGGCCAAGTTCTTC.

The chain recombines TRBV19 with TRBJ1-3; TRBD1 matches 8 bases. The germline CDR1 and CDR2 sequences are LNHDA and SQIVND (reference sequence). This CDR3 is 17 amino acids long. V shed 6 bases and J 4 bases; nucleotides not matched to a gene: 14. The CDR3 sequence is CASRESRGQNLGNTIYF. The CDR3 DNA follows: TGTGCCAGTAGGGAATCCAGGGGGCAAAACCTCGGAAACACCATATATTTT.

The rearrangement joins TRBV5-1 to TRBJ1-2; 10 nucleotides line up with TRBD1. In germline, CDR1 is SGHRS, CDR2 YFSETQ. V lost 3 bases to trimming and J lost 3 bases; unmatched junction nucleotides: 5. The CDR3 consists of 15 residues. The CDR3 is CASSWDRGLDYGYTF. The CDR3 DNA reads TGCGCCAGCAGCTGGGACAGGGGACTTGACTATGGCTACACCTTC. Together with reference TRBV5-1 and TRBJ1-2, the CDR3 gives the full variable domain: KAGVTQTPRYLIKTRGQQVTLSCSPISGHRSVSWYQQTPGQGLQFLFEYFSETQRNKGNFPGRFSGRQFSNSRSEMNVSTLELGDSALYLCASSWDRGLDYGYTFGSGTRLTVV.

V and J are TRBV29-1 and TRBJ1-2; D may be TRBD1 (6 bases). Germline-derived CDR1 and CDR2 are SQVTM and ANQGSEA. Trimming removed 4 bases at V and 8 bases at J, with 17 bases between. The CDR3 loop spans 13 amino acids. Here the CDR3 reads CSVGVQGRGGYTF. CDR3 sequence (DNA): TGCAGCGTTGGAGTACAGGGAAGAGGGGGCTACACCTTC.

This clone was recorded once. The chain is built from TRBV29-1 and TRBJ2-7; no clear D gene. Germline V lookup: CDR1 SQVTM, CDR2 ANQGSEA. The CDR3 totals 13 residues. V gave up 6 bases and J gave up 0 bases, with 12 bases separating them. CDR3 nucleotides: TGCAGCGTGGCCGGTACAAACTCCTACGAGCAGTACTTC. It translates to CSVAGTNSYEQYF.

Relative to its sample, this clone is medium-sized. The chain joins TRBV6-4 to TRBJ2-7; 7 nucleotides line up with TRBD1. CDR3 length: 14 residues. The junction had 7 bases not matched to a gene; V was cut back by 3 bases and J by 5 bases. Looked up from germline, CDR1 is MRHNA and CDR2 is SNTAGT. The CDR3 is CASSEGVGGDEQYF. CDR3 DNA sequence: TGTGCCAGCAGTGAAGGTGTAGGGGGCGACGAGCAGTACTTC.

V and J are TRBV4-1 and TRBJ2-7; 8 nucleotides match TRBD2. The V and J ends lost 0 bases and 12 bases, in that order; junction bases with no gene match: 7. This CDR3 comprises 13 residues. Per the germline V gene, CDR1 is MGHRA and CDR2 is YSYEKL. The CDR3 sequence is CASSQDIAGSRYF. The CDR3 DNA follows: TGCGCCAGCAGCCAAGACATAGCGGGAAGTAGGTACTTC.

The chain couples TRBV2 to TRBJ1-5; no definite D call. This CDR3 region has 13 residues. The ends were cut back, 4 bases at V and 7 bases at J, with 11 bases in the middle. The germline gives CDR1 SNHLY, CDR2 FYNNEI. This CDR3 is CASSGPREQPQHF. CDR3 bases: TGTGCCAGCAGTGGACCTCGAGAGCAGCCCCAGCATTTT.

The CDR3 nucleotides read TGTGCCAGCTCACGCACGGGACAGGGGGGCACTGAAGCTTTCTTT. This gives the protein CASSRTGQGGTEAFF. The J gene is TRBJ1-1, the V gene TRBV18, with 11 bases aligning to TRBD1. This CDR3 has 15 residues. The J segment lost 4 bases and the V segment lost 4 bases, leaving 5 bases of the junction unmatched. Looked up from germline, CDR1 is KGHSH and CDR2 is LQKENI.

V gene TRBV5-4 combines with J gene TRBJ2-5; weak D call: TRBD1 (5 bases). CDR3 length: 15 residues. Trimming pared 4 bases from V and 2 bases from J, leaving 15 bases between. CDR1 is SGHNT and CDR2 is YYREEE in the germline V gene (reference sequence). This chain's CDR3 is CASSPIDRLQETQYF. The DNA for the CDR3 is TGTGCCAGCAGCCCCATCGACAGACTTCAAGAGACCCAGTACTTC.

The V gene is TRBV27, the J gene TRBJ2-7, with 8 bases fitting TRBD2. CDR3 length equals 15 residues. The germline V gene has CDR1 MNHEY and CDR2 SMNVEV (reference sequence). J lost 3 bases, V lost 3 bases, and 7 bases had no gene match. The CDR3: CASSFGRGGIYEQYF. CDR3 DNA: TGTGCCAGCAGTTTCGGGAGGGGCGGAATCTACGAGCAGTACTTC.

The J gene is TRBJ1-4, the V gene TRBV11-2; D is uncertain. There are 16 residues in the CDR3. The V end was cut by 5 bases, the J end by 0 bases, with 13 bases between. Germline V gene data show CDR1 as SGHAT and CDR2 as FQNNGV. The DNA for the CDR3 is TGTGCCAGCAGCCGCGGCTGGGATCCAACTAATGAAAAACTGTTTTTT. Residues: CASSRGWDPTNEKLFF. Using reference TRBV11-2 and TRBJ1-4 for the parts outside the CDR3, the full variable domain is EAGVAQSPRYKIIEKRQSVAFWCNPISGHATLYWYQQILGQGPKLLIQFQNNGVVDDSQLPKDRFSAERLKGVDSTLKIQPAKLEDSAVYLCASSRGWDPTNEKLFFGSGTQLSVL.

The chain uses TRBV23-1 and TRBJ2-7; 7 bases line up with TRBD1. TRBV23-1 is assigned to the ORF class and has an uncertain function. J was trimmed by 5 bases and V by 0 bases; bases with no gene match: 7. There are 15 residues in the CDR3. DNA for the CDR3: TGCGCCAGCAGTCAATCAGGGGGCATCGCCCACGAGCAGTACTTC. This sequence encodes CASSQSGGIAHEQYF.

The J gene is TRBJ1-1, the V gene TRBV5-1, with 8 bases matching TRBD1. Looked up from germline, CDR1 is SGHRS and CDR2 is YFSETQ. V was clipped by 8 bases and J by 0 bases; unmatched bases: 3. The CDR3 sequence is 13 residues long. CDR3 sequence (DNA): TGCGCCAGTCAGGGGGCTTTGAACACTGAAGCTTTCTTT. Amino acids: CASQGALNTEAFF.

The chain uses TRBV19 and TRBJ1-4, with 8 bases lining up with TRBD1. CDR3 length: 14 amino acids. V shed 4 bases, J shed 6 bases, and the junction held 4 bases outside the gene matches. Germline V gene sequence: CDR1 LNHDA, CDR2 SQIVND (reference sequence). The CDR3 region is CASSTTGGYEKLFF. CDR3 coding DNA: TGTGCCAGTAGTACTACAGGGGGGTATGAAAAACTGTTTTTT.